These 15 T cell receptor beta chains were all obtained from the same sample, sequenced in a study of blood T cell repertoires in COVID-19. Libraries were prepared by immunoSEQ multiplex PCR; TCRdb keeps only in-frame clonotypes and omits some of them. Among approximately 270,000 clones listed, about 89% were seen once. Sequences were obtained from peripheral blood. The receptors derive from a man between 35 and 55 years old with active or convalescent COVID-19.

The rearrangement links TRBV6-5 to TRBJ1-5, with D possibly TRBD1 on 6 matching bases. The CDR3 totals 13 residues. Between the trimmed V and J ends, which lost 7 bases and 5 bases, there was a span of 12 bases. CDR1 and CDR2 (germline): MNHEY, SVGAGI. The CDR3 protein is CASILQGDQPQHF. The DNA of the CDR3 is TGTGCCAGCATCTTACAGGGAGATCAGCCCCAGCATTTT.

This chain uses TRBV5-1 with TRBJ2-3, with TRBD2 matching over 7 bases. V shed 0 bases and J 5 bases; nucleotides not matched to a gene: 15. Looked up from germline, CDR1 is SGHRS and CDR2 is YFSETQ. The CDR3 has 18 residues. CDR3 DNA: TGCGCCAGCAGCTTGGCCCCTGGGGGAGGGACCATGAGAGATACGCAGTATTTT. It specifies CASSLAPGGGTMRDTQYF.

Notes on this clone: Distinct nucleotide sequences in the sample also encode this CDR3. The chain recombines TRBV7-2 with TRBJ1-1; D gene uncertain. Looked up from germline, CDR1 is SGHTA and CDR2 is FQGNSA. CDR3 size: 13 residues. V was clipped by 1 base and J by 2 bases, with 5 bases between them. The DNA of the CDR3 is TGTGCCAGCAGCTTAGGGCAAAACACTGAAGCTTTCTTT. It specifies CASSLGQNTEAFF.

V usage is TRBV6-1 and J usage is TRBJ1-3, with D maybe TRBD1 (5 bases). Trimming took off 2 bases at V and 4 bases at J, with 12 bases between the two ends. CDR3 length equals 15 residues. Germline loops: CDR1 MNHNS, CDR2 SASEGT. CDR3 sequence: CASSELQGSGNTIYF. The CDR3 nucleotides are TGTGCCAGCAGTGAACTTCAGGGCTCCGGAAACACCATATATTTT.

V and J are TRBV28 and TRBJ1-5; unclear D gene. Germline CDR1 and CDR2: MDHEN and SYDVKM. The V end was cut by 7 bases, the J end by 4 bases, with 11 bases between. There are 13 residues in the CDR3. The CDR3 DNA follows: TGTGCCAGCATGAGGGTCCAAAATCAGCCCCAGCATTTT. This gives the protein CASMRVQNQPQHF.

This clone occurred a few times. This CDR3 is CASSHINEQFF. CDR3 coding DNA: TGTGCCAGCAGCCATATAAATGAGCAGTTCTTC. The chain is built from TRBV14 and TRBJ2-1, with D uncertain. V was cut by 3 bases and J by 7 bases, with 4 bases left in between. Germline assignment: CDR1 SGHDN and CDR2 FVKESK. This CDR3 contains 11 residues.

The CDR3 sequence: CASSPPSRSTGELFF. The CDR3 DNA follows: TGTGCCAGCTCACCACCGAGTCGCTCCACCGGGGAGCTGTTTTTT. The chain employs TRBV18 and TRBJ2-2, with D hard to call. This CDR3 contains 15 residues. Trimming left V 0 bases short and J 4 bases short, with 9 bases between. CDR1 is KGHSH, CDR2 LQKENI, per germline.

The V gene is TRBV11-2, the J gene TRBJ1-1; D gene uncertain. Germline V lookup: CDR1 SGHAT, CDR2 FQNNGV. Between the trimmed V and J ends, which lost 4 bases and 4 bases, there was a span of 19 bases. There are 16 residues in the CDR3. DNA of the CDR3: TGTGCCAGCAGCTCTTACGGGAGGGTGATCGCCACTGAAGCTTTCTTT. Amino acids: CASSSYGRVIATEAFF.

This chain uses TRBV27 with TRBJ2-3, with D maybe TRBD2 (6 bases). This CDR3 has 16 amino acids. Trimming cost V 2 bases and J 1 base, with 13 bases left between them. From germline, CDR1 is MNHEY and CDR2 SMNVEV (reference sequence). The CDR3 DNA reads as TGTGCCAGCAGTTTAAATCTAGGCGGGGGCACAGATACGCAGTATTTT. Translating gives CASSLNLGGGTDTQYF.

This clone was detected once. The CDR3, as DNA: TGTGCCAGCAGTTACGGGACTACAATCCGGGAGCTGTTTTTT. Translating gives CASSYGTTIRELFF. This sequence joins TRBV6-2 or TRBV6-3 and TRBJ2-2, with 7 bases identical to TRBD2. Germline V gene data show CDR1 as MNHEY and CDR2 as SVGEGT. With 2 bases clipped from V and 9 bases from J, the junction kept 6 bases outside the gene matches. The CDR3 contains 14 residues.

V is TRBV9 and J is TRBJ2-5; 8 bases line up with TRBD1. This CDR3 has 15 amino acids. J gave up 4 bases and V 3 bases, and 8 bases lay outside the gene matches. CDR1 is SGDLS, CDR2 YYNGEE, per germline. The CDR3 DNA reads as TGTGCCAGCAGCGCCCGCGACAGGGGTGGAGAGACCCAGTACTTC. Amino acid sequence: CASSARDRGGETQYF. Full variable domain (missing parts from reference TRBV9 and TRBJ2-5): DSGVTQTPKHLITATGQRVTLRCSPRSGDLSVYWYQQSLDQGLQFLIQYYNGEERAKGNILERFSAQQFPDLHSELNLSSLELGDSALYFCASSARDRGGETQYFGPGTRLLVL.

The gene calls are TRBV6-5 and TRBJ1-2; D is unresolved. V lost 2 bases to trimming and J lost 4 bases, with 8 bases between them. Germline V lookup: CDR1 MNHEY, CDR2 SVGAGI. The length of the CDR3 is 13 residues. The CDR3 loop is CASSYGRAYGYTF. CDR3 DNA sequence: TGTGCCAGCAGTTACGGGAGGGCCTATGGCTACACCTTC.

V gene TRBV19 combines with J gene TRBJ2-7, with D possibly being TRBD2 (6 bases). The length of the CDR3 is 14 residues. The germline V gene has CDR1 LNHDA and CDR2 SQIVND (reference sequence). V was cut by 4 bases and J by 4 bases, with 14 bases left in between. DNA for the CDR3: TGTGCCAGTAGTACCTCCCTTGGGGGGTACGAGCAGTACTTC. It codes for CASSTSLGGYEQYF.

The chain combines TRBV3-1 (or the pseudogene TRBV3-2) with TRBJ1-1; TRBD1 is a possible D gene (5 bases). V lost 4 bases and J lost 11, with 14 bases in between. There are 12 residues in the CDR3. Germline assignment: CDR1 LGHDT and CDR2 YNNKEL (reference sequence). CDR3 residues: CASSPAGPGAFF. CDR3 coding DNA: TGTGCCAGCAGCCCGGCGGGGCCCGGGGCTTTCTTT.

The genes are TRBV15 and TRBJ1-4; 9 positions match TRBD1. The CDR3 loop spans 16 amino acids. Trimming removed 3 bases from V and 8 bases from J; junction bases left unmatched: 10. In germline, CDR1 is LNHNV, CDR2 YYDKDF (reference sequence). CDR3 bases: TGTGCCACCAGCAGCGGCAGAGGGACAGGGTTAGAAAAACTGTTTTTT. It codes for CATSSGRGTGLEKLFF.